The TCR beta chain described here comes from a study of response to subunit inactivated influenza vaccine. General study points: Each seasonal influenza vaccination, the authors suggested, recruits few new T cells.

Germline values: CDR1 DFQATT, CDR2 SNEGSKA (reference sequence). The CDR3 spans 14 residues. Trimming at V came to 5 bases and at J to 4 bases, leaving 5 bases not matched to a gene. About this clonotype: The antigen remains undetermined.

TCRdb itself ran the RT-PCR reads through MiXCR, one entry per CDR3 protein. Of more than 700,000 distinct CDR3 sequences listed, over 20% are singletons. The source was PBMCs from blood, collected about 5 days after vaccination. The chain carries TRBV20-1 and TRBJ2-1; 10 nucleotides agree with TRBD1. The sequence was collected from a man aged 50 to 60 who received an inactivated influenza vaccine. The CDR3 DNA follows: TGCAGTGCTTCCGGGACAGGGGCTTACAATGAGCAGTTCTTC. It codes for CSASGTGAYNEQFF.